The sequence of this T cell receptor beta chain was determined in a study of blood T cell repertoires in COVID-19. Original analysis: Estimation of nucleated cell counts relied on the amplification of reference gene primers. Sequencing was performed with immunoSEQ multiplex PCR; in TCRdb, only in-frame clones are kept and a portion is missing. That table gives V, J and clone size, and the DNA gave D and trimming. This sample has some 16,000 clones; approximately 85% occur once, and the top ten carry approximately 24%. The germline V gene encodes CDR1 MNHEY and CDR2 SMNVEV (reference sequence). This CDR3 contains 15 residues. Trimming took off 7 bases at V and 3 bases at J, with 15 bases between the two ends. The sample holds a few counts of this clone.

The TCR was taken from a man aged 80 or over with active or convalescent COVID-19. J is TRBJ2-2 and V is TRBV27, with D possibly being TRBD1 (6 bases). The material sequenced was peripheral blood. The CDR3 loop is CASTSGQFHTGELFF. DNA of the CDR3: TGTGCCAGCACCTCTGGACAGTTCCACACCGGGGAGCTGTTTTTT.